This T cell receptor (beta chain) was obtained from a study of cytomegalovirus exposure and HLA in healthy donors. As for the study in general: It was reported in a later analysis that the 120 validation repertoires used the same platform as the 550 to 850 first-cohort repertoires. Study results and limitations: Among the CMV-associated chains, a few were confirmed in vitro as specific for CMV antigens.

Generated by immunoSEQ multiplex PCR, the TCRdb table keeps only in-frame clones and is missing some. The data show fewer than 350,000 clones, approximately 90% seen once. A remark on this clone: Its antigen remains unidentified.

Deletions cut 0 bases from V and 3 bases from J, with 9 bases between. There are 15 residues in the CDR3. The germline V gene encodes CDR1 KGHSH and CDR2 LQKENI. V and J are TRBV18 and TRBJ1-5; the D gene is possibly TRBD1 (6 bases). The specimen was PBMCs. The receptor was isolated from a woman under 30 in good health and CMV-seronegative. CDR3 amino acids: CASSPPGQINQPQHF. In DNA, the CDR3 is TGTGCCAGCTCACCACCGGGACAAATCAATCAGCCCCAGCATTTT.